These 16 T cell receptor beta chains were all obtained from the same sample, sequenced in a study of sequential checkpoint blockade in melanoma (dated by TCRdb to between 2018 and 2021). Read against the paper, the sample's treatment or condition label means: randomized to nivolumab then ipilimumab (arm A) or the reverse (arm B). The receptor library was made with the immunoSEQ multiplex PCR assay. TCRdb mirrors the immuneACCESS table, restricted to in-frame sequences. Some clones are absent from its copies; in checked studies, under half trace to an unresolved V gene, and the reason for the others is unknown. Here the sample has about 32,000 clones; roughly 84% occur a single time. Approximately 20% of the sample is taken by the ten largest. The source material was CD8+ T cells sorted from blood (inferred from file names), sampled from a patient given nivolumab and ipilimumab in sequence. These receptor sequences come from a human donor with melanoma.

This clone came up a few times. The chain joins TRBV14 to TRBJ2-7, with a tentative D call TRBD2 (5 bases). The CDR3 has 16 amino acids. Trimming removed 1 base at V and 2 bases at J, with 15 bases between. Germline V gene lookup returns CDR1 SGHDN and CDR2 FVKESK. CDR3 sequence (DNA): TGTGCCAGCAGCCAAGGCCAGCGGCGATATACCTACGAGCAGTACTTC. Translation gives CASSQGQRRYTYEQYF.

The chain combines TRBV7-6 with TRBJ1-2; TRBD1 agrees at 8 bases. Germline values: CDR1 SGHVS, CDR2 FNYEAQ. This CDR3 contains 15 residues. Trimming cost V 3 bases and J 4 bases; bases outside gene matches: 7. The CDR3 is CASSFGTGEGYGYTF. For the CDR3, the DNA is TGTGCCAGCAGCTTCGGGACAGGAGAGGGCTATGGCTACACCTTC. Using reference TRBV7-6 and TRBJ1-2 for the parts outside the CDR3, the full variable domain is GAGVSQSPRYKVTKRGQDVALRCDPISGHVSLYWYRQALGQGPEFLTYFNYEAQQDKSGLPNDRFSAERPEGSISTLTIQRTEQRDSAMYRCASSFGTGEGYGYTFGSGTRLTVV.

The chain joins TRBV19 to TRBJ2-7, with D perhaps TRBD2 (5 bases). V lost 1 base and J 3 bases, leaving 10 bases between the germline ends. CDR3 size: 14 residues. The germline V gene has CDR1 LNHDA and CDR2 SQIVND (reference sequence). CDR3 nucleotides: TGTGCCAGTAGTATAGGCCCCCGGGGCTACGAGCAGTACTTC. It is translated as CASSIGPRGYEQYF.

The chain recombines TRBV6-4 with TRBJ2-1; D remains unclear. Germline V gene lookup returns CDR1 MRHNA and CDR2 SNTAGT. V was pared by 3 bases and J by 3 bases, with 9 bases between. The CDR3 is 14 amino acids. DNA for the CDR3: TGTGCCAGCAGTGAGGGCTTAAACTACAATGAGCAGTTCTTC. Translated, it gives CASSEGLNYNEQFF.

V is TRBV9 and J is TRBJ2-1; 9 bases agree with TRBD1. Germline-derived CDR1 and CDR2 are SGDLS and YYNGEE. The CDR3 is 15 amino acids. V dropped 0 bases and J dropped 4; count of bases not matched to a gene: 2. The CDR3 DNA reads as TGTGCCAGCAGCGTAGACGGGACAGGGTACAATGAGCAGTTCTTC. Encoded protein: CASSVDGTGYNEQFF. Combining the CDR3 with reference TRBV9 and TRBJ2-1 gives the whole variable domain DSGVTQTPKHLITATGQRVTLRCSPRSGDLSVYWYQQSLDQGLQFLIQYYNGEERAKGNILERFSAQQFPDLHSELNLSSLELGDSALYFCASSVDGTGYNEQFFGPGTRLTVL.

The CDR3 protein is CASRNPQGEAFF. The CDR3 nucleotides read TGTGCCAGCAGAAACCCACAGGGTGAAGCTTTCTTT. The V and J genes are TRBV5-4 and TRBJ1-1; D is possibly TRBD1 (6 bases). V was shortened by 5 bases and J by 7 bases, with 12 bases between the two germline ends. The CDR3 spans 12 residues. The germline V gene has CDR1 SGHNT and CDR2 YYREEE (reference sequence).

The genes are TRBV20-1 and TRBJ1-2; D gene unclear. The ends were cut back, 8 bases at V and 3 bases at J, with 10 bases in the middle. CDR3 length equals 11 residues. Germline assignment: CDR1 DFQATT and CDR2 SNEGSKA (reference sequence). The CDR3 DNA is TGCAGTTTACAAGAAGACTATGGCTACACCTTC. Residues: CSLQEDYGYTF.

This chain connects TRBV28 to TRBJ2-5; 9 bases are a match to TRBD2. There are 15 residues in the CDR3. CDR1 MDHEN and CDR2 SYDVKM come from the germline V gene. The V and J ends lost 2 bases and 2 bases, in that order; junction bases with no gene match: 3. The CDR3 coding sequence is TGTGCCAGCAGTTTAGTGACTAGCGGACAAGAGACCCAGTACTTC. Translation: CASSLVTSGQETQYF.

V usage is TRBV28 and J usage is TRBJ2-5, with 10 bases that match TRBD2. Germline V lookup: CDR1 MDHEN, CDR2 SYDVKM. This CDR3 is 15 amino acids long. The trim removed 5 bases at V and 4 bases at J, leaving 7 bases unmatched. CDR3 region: CASSLTPSGGETQYF. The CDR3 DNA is TGTGCCAGCAGTCTCACACCTAGCGGGGGAGAGACCCAGTACTTC.

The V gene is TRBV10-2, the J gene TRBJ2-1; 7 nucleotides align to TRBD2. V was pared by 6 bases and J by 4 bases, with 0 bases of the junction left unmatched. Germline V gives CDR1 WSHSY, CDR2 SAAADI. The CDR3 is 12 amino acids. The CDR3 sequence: CASRGGYNEQFF. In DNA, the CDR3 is TGCGCCAGCAGGGGAGGGTACAATGAGCAGTTCTTC.

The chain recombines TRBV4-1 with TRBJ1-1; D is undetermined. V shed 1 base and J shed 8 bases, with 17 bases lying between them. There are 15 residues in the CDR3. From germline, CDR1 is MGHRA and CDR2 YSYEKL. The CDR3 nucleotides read TGCGCCAGCAGCCAAGGTCCGCACGGTAGATTCGAAGCTTTCTTT. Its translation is CASSQGPHGRFEAFF.

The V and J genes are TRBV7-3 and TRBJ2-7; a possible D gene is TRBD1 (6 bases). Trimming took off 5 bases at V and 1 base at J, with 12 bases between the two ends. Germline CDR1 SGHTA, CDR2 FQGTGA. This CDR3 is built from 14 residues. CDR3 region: CASSPTGLSYEQYF. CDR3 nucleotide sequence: TGTGCCAGCAGCCCGACAGGACTGTCCTACGAGCAGTACTTC.

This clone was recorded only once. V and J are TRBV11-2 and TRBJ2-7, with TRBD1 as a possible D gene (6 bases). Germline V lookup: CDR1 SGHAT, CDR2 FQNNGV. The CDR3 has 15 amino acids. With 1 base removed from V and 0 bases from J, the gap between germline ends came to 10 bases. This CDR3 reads CASSLGTESSYEQYF. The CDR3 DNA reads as TGTGCCAGCAGCTTAGGGACAGAGAGCTCCTACGAGCAGTACTTC. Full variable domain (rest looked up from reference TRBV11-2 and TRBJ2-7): EAGVAQSPRYKIIEKRQSVAFWCNPISGHATLYWYQQILGQGPKLLIQFQNNGVVDDSQLPKDRFSAERLKGVDSTLKIQPAKLEDSAVYLCASSLGTESSYEQYFGPGTRLTVT.

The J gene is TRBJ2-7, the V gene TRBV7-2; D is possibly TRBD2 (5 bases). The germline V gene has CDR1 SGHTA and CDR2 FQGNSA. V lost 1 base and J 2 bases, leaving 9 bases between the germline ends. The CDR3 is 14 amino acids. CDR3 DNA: TGTGCCAGCAGCTTAGTGGCGGGCACCTACGAGCAGTACTTC. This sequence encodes CASSLVAGTYEQYF.

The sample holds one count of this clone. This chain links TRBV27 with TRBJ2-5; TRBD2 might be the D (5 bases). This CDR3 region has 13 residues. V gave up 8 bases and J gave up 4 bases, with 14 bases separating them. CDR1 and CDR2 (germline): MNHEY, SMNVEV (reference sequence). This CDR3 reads CASFSGGLETQYF. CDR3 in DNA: TGTGCCAGCTTCTCCGGCGGGTTAGAGACCCAGTACTTC.

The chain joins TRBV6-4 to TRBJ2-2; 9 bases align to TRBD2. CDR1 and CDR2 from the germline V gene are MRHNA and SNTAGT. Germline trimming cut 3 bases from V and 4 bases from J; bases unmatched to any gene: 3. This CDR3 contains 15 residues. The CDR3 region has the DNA TGTGCCAGCAGTGAGCATAGCGGGGGCACCGGGGAGCTGTTTTTT. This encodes CASSEHSGGTGELFF.